This entry lists 20 T cell receptor beta chains sequenced from one sample in a study of early T cells in non-severe SARS-CoV-2 infection. TCRdb itself ran the 5' RACE reads through MiXCR, one entry per CDR3 protein. The sample records 69,000 or so distinct CDR3 sequences, around 14% being singletons. Sequencing was performed on whole blood. These receptors all come from an adult who was a healthcare worker with PCR-confirmed SARS-CoV-2 infection or an uninfected control (not recorded which).

This clonotype was counted ten times or more. The genes are TRBV5-1 and TRBJ1-1; weak D call: TRBD1 (5 bases). Per germline, CDR1 SGHRS and CDR2 YFSETQ. This CDR3 region has 15 residues. V gave up 0 bases and J gave up 5 bases, with 14 bases separating them. CDR3 residues: CASSLEGGAGTEAFF. CDR3 bases: TGCGCCAGCAGCTTGGAGGGAGGGGCCGGGACTGAAGCTTTCTTT.

At least ten counts were recorded for this clonotype. The chain combines TRBV4-1 with TRBJ2-7; unclear D gene. V was cut by 0 bases and J by 2 bases, with 11 bases left in between. Germline V gives CDR1 MGHRA, CDR2 YSYEKL. CDR3 length: 15 amino acids. In DNA form, the CDR3 reads TGCGCCAGCAGCCAAGATATGCGATACGCCTACGAGCAGTACTTC. It is translated as CASSQDMRYAYEQYF.

The gene calls are TRBV27 and TRBJ2-7; D ambiguous. Between the trimmed V and J ends, which lost 5 bases and 3 bases, there was a span of 14 bases. CDR1 and CDR2 (germline): MNHEY, SMNVEV (reference sequence). The CDR3 has 14 residues. The CDR3 sequence: CASSPSATVYEQYF. The DNA for the CDR3 is TGTGCCAGCAGTCCTTCGGCTACGGTCTACGAGCAGTACTTC.

This clonotype has more than one count but fewer than ten. The chain carries TRBV29-1 and TRBJ2-1; no clear D. V lost 3 bases and J 11 bases, leaving 8 bases between the germline ends. The germline gives CDR1 SQVTM, CDR2 ANQGSEA. There are 10 residues in the CDR3. The CDR3 spells CSVEVTKQFF. For the CDR3, the DNA is TGCAGCGTTGAGGTTACGAAGCAGTTCTTC.

The table lists this clonotype with a few counts. The rearrangement links TRBV15 to TRBJ1-4; 7 bases match TRBD1. The V gene's germline CDR1 is LNHNV and CDR2 YYDKDF (reference sequence). J was trimmed by 2 bases and V by 5 bases; bases with no gene match: 5. This CDR3 comprises 15 residues. The DNA for the CDR3 is TGTGCCACCAGCGGATCGACAGGGACTAATGAAAAACTGTTTTTT. This translates into CATSGSTGTNEKLFF.

The CDR3 DNA is TGCGCCAGCAGCACGACTAGCGGGGGGAATACGCAGTATTTT. The encoded protein is CASSTTSGGNTQYF. The chain recombines TRBV5-1 with TRBJ2-3; 13 bases map to TRBD2. The CDR3 runs to 14 residues. The ends lost 4 bases at V and 7 bases at J; junction bases unmatched: 3. Germline V CDR1 and CDR2: SGHRS, YFSETQ.

The chain couples TRBV29-1 to TRBJ2-1; TRBD2 agrees at 12 bases. The V gene's germline CDR1 is SQVTM and CDR2 ANQGSEA. This CDR3 has 16 amino acids. Trimming at V came to 5 bases and at J to 4 bases, leaving 9 bases not matched to a gene. CDR3 amino acids: CSVHGLAGFFYNEQFF. DNA of the CDR3: TGCAGCGTTCACGGACTAGCGGGGTTCTTTTACAATGAGCAGTTCTTC.

This clonotype was seen at least ten times. The V call is TRBV20-1, the J call TRBJ1-6; possibly TRBD1 for D (5 bases). The CDR3 runs 14 residues. V lost 8 bases to trimming and J lost 6 bases, with 17 bases between them. Germline loops: CDR1 DFQATT, CDR2 SNEGSKA (reference sequence). CDR3 nucleotide sequence: TGCAGTCCAGAACAGGTTGCGTGTAATTCACCCCTCCACTTT. Protein: CSPEQVACNSPLHF.

DNA for the CDR3: TGCGCCAGCAGAGGTCCCGGACTAGCGGTCACAGATACGCAGTATTTT. Its translation is CASRGPGLAVTDTQYF. The chain joins TRBV10-2 to TRBJ2-3, with TRBD2 matching over 10 bases. The CDR3 has 16 amino acids. The V gene end was trimmed by 6 bases and the J gene end by 2 bases; junction bases not matched to a gene: 8. From germline, CDR1 is WSHSY and CDR2 SAAADI.

This rearrangement joins TRBV7-2 to TRBJ2-5; D not certain. Trimming cost V 5 bases and J 5 bases, with 15 bases left between them. The CDR3 totals 14 residues. Germline V gene sequence: CDR1 SGHTA, CDR2 FQGNSA. CDR3: CASSRASSMETQYF. The CDR3 nucleotides are TGTGCCAGCAGCCGAGCCTCCTCCATGGAGACCCAGTACTTC.

This rearrangement joins TRBV6-1 to TRBJ1-5, with D perhaps matching TRBD1 (5 bases). This CDR3 is 18 amino acids long. Between the trimmed V and J ends, which lost 7 bases and 6 bases, there was a span of 28 bases. CDR1 is MNHNS, CDR2 SASEGT, per germline. The chain's CDR3 is CASTPQAGGIRRGQPQHF. In nucleotides, the CDR3 is TGTGCCAGCACCCCACAAGCCGGGGGAATTAGGAGAGGTCAGCCCCAGCATTTT.

This clonotype occurred many times. This chain uses TRBV29-1 with TRBJ2-5; 11 bases match TRBD2. Germline loops: CDR1 SQVTM, CDR2 ANQGSEA. The CDR3 runs 14 residues. Unmatched junction bases numbered 2, after V lost 1 base and J lost 4 bases. CDR3 in amino acids: CSVEGLAGRETQYF. Written as DNA, the CDR3 is TGCAGCGTTGAAGGACTAGCGGGGCGAGAGACCCAGTACTTC.

This clonotype has a count of ten or more. The chain employs TRBV19 and TRBJ1-4, with D uncertain. The germline gives CDR1 LNHDA, CDR2 SQIVND (reference sequence). V dropped 5 bases and J dropped 13 bases, with 14 bases sitting between them. There are 12 residues in the CDR3. The CDR3 region has the DNA TGTGCCAGTAGTTTCCAACGCGGTAGACTGTTTTTT. Protein: CASSFQRGRLFF.

This clonotype was detected ten times or more. V is TRBV6-6 and J is TRBJ2-5; 8 bases map to TRBD1. The CDR3 sequence is 12 residues long. The junction had 1 base not matched to a gene; V was cut back by 5 bases and J by 5 bases. From germline, CDR1 is MNHNY and CDR2 SVGAGI (reference sequence). In DNA, the CDR3 is TGTGCCAGCAGTGGACAGGGTGAGACCCAGTACTTC. The encoded protein is CASSGQGETQYF.

This clonotype was seen only a few times. The V gene is TRBV2, the J gene TRBJ2-5; 7 bases align to TRBD1. This CDR3 contains 13 residues. J lost 6 bases, V lost 8 bases, and 9 bases had no gene match. Germline V gene data show CDR1 as SNHLY and CDR2 as FYNNEI. CDR3 sequence reads: CASGGQLKKTQYF. The CDR3 DNA sequence: TGTGCCAGCGGGGGACAGCTTAAAAAGACCCAGTACTTC.

This clonotype has a handful of counts. V usage is TRBV10-3 and J usage is TRBJ1-1, with D perhaps TRBD1 (5 bases). CDR1 and CDR2 (germline): ENHRY, SYGVKD. Trimming shortened V by 6 bases and J by 3 bases, and 17 bases separated the two germline ends. The CDR3 has 15 amino acids. The CDR3 DNA reads as TGTGCCATCAGCTCGAGGTTAGGGGCCGACACTGAAGCTTTCTTT. Translating gives CAISSRLGADTEAFF.

CDR3 in amino acids: CASSEDREDGYTF. CDR3 nucleotide sequence: TGTGCCAGCAGTGAAGACAGGGAAGATGGCTACACCTTC. The chain links TRBV6-1 to TRBJ1-2, with a tentative D call TRBD1 (6 bases). Germline lookup yields CDR1 MNHNS and CDR2 SASEGT. The CDR3 is 13 residues long. V lost 1 base, J lost 6 bases, and 9 bases lay in between.

The chain carries TRBV11-3 and TRBJ2-2; D is uncertain. CDR3 length equals 14 residues. CDR1 is SGHNT, CDR2 YENEEA, per germline. V was trimmed by 5 bases and J by 5 bases, leaving 12 bases between them. CDR3 protein: CASSVRPETGELFF. The CDR3 DNA reads TGTGCCAGCAGCGTCAGGCCGGAGACCGGGGAGCTGTTTTTT.

This clonotype has ten or more counts. The chain joins TRBV29-1 to TRBJ2-1; TRBD1 aligns across 9 bases. V lost 6 bases, J lost 4 bases, and 4 bases stayed unmatched. Germline loops: CDR1 SQVTM, CDR2 ANQGSEA. The CDR3 spans 13 residues. The CDR3 coding sequence is TGCAGCGTATCGGACAGGGGTTACAATGAGCAGTTCTTC. Its translation: CSVSDRGYNEQFF.

The chain uses TRBV29-1 and TRBJ1-2, with D possibly being TRBD1 (5 bases). CDR1 and CDR2 (germline): SQVTM, ANQGSEA. The CDR3 runs to 13 residues. Trimming left V 7 bases short and J 4 bases short, with 16 bases between. The chain's CDR3 is CSARGTSAYGYTF. The CDR3 DNA follows: TGCAGCGCCCGTGGGACGTCCGCCTATGGCTACACCTTC.